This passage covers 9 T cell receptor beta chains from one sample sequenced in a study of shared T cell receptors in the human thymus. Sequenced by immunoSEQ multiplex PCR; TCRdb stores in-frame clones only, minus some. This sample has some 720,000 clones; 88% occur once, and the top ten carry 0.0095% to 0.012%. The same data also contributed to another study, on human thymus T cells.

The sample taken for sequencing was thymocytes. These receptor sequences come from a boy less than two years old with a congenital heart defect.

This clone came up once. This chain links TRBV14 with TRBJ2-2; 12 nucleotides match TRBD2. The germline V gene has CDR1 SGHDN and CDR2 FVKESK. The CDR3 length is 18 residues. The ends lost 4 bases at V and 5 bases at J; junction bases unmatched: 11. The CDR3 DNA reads TGTGCCAGCAGCCCCTATCCTAGCGGGAGGGCCGGAACCGGGGAGCTGTTTTTT. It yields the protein CASSPYPSGRAGTGELFF.

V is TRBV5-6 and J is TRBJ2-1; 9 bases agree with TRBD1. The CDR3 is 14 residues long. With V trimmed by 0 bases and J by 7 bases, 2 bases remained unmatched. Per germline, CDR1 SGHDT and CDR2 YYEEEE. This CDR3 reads CASSLDRGLNEQFF. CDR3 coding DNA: TGTGCCAGCAGCTTGGACAGGGGGCTTAATGAGCAGTTCTTC.

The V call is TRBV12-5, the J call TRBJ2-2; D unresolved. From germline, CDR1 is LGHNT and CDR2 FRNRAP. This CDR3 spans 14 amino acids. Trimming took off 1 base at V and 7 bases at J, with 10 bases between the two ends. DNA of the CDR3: TGTGCTAGTGGTTTGGACGGTGAATTCGGGGAGCTGTTTTTT. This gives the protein CASGLDGEFGELFF.

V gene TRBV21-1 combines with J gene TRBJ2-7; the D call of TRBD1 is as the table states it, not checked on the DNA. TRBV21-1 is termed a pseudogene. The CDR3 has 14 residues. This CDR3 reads CASSKEQDRYEQYF. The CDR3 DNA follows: TGTGCCAGCAGCAAAGAACAGGACCGCTACGAGCAGTACTTC.

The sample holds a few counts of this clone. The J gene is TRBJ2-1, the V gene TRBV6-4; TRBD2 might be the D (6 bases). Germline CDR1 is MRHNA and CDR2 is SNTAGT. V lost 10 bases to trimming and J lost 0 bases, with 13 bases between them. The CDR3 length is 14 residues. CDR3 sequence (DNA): TGTGCCACCACGGGGGTCAGCTCCTACAATGAGCAGTTCTTC. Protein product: CATTGVSSYNEQFF.

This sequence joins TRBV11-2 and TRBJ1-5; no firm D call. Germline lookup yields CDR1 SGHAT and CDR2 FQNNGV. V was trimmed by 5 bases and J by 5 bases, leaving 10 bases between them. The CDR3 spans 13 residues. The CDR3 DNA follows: TGTGCCAGCAGCCCCACAGCTTATCAGCCCCAGCATTTT. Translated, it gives CASSPTAYQPQHF.

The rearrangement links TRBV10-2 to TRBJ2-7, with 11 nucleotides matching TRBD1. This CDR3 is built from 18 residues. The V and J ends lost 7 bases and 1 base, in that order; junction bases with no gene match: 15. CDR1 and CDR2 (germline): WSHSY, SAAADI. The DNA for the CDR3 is TGCGCCAGCACCCATTGGGGACAGGGGGGGACCTGGTCCTACGAGCAGTACTTC. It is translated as CASTHWGQGGTWSYEQYF.

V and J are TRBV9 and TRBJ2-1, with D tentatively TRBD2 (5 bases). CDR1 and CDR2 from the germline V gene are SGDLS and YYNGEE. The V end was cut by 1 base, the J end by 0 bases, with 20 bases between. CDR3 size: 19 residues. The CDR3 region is CASSVTSPLRHSSYNEQFF. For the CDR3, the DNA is TGTGCCAGCAGCGTAACTAGTCCTTTGCGGCACAGCTCCTACAATGAGCAGTTCTTC.

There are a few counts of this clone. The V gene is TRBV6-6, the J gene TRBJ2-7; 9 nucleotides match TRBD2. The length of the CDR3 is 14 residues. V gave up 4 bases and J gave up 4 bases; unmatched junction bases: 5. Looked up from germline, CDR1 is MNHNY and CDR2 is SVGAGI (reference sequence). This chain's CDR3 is CASSSETSGYEQYF. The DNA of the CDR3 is TGTGCCAGCAGTTCGGAGACTAGCGGATACGAGCAGTACTTC.